This TCR beta chain is drawn from a study of CD8+CD57+ T cells in acquired aplastic anemia. Across the study: An average of roughly 2.9 ug of DNA was obtained from sorted CD4+ and CD8+ cells. Notes on the study in general: Patients showed no significant difference from controls in CD8+ Simpson's diversity.

Researchers used genomic DNA as the template to profile TCR beta VDJ and CDR3. MiXCR, run by TCRdb on the reads, gives a single entry per CDR3 protein. This sample has about 58,000 distinct CDR3 sequences; around 57% occur once, and the top ten carry under 20%. Only patients with CD8+CD57+ cell expansion on flow cytometry were chosen for sequencing. Each patient carried a diagnosis of severe acquired aplastic anemia. At blood sampling, none of the patients had yet received therapy. This clonotype has a single count. Antigen specificity is unknown. V was cut by 3 bases and J by 0 bases, with 12 bases left in between. The CDR3 runs 16 residues.

The sample was sorted CD4+, CD8+, or CD8+CD57+ T cells (not recorded which) from PBMCs. The rearrangement joins TRBV12-3 or TRBV12-4 to TRBJ2-1; D is unclear. This clonotype was sampled from a human donor with aplastic anemia. This chain's CDR3 is CASSFVVLGSYNEQFF. DNA for the CDR3: TGTGCCAGCAGTTTTGTTGTGTTGGGCTCCTACAATGAGCAGTTCTTC.